This TCR beta chain was captured by sequencing in a study of blood T cell repertoires in COVID-19. About the study: Material from acute and convalescent COVID-19 was sourced from the United States, Italy and Spain.

Study processing details: The assay estimated nucleated cells by amplifying reference gene primers. The table came from immunoSEQ multiplex PCR; TCRdb's copy has only in-frame clones and leaves some out. D and trimming were read from the DNA, whereas the V and J calls and clone size are those reported in that table. The profile covers 190,000 or so clones, with around 82% appearing a single time and roughly 2.9% taken by the ten largest. The CDR3 has 15 amino acids. Germline V CDR1 and CDR2: LNHNV, YYDKDF (reference sequence). The trim removed 4 bases at V and 4 bases at J, leaving 8 bases unmatched.

The receptor's source is a man aged 50-59 years with active or convalescent COVID-19. The chain has TRBV15 and TRBJ2-7, with 9 bases fitting TRBD2. Specimen: peripheral blood. In nucleotides, the CDR3 is TGTGCCACCAGCACGTGGACTAGCGAACTGTACGAGCAGTACTTC. This codes for CATSTWTSELYEQYF.